This passage covers 15 T cell receptor beta chains from one sample sequenced in a study of regulatory T cells in long-lasting Graves disease (dated by TCRdb to the early 2020s). Preparation of the library involved multiplex PCR. Sequencing took place on an Illumina HiSeq 4000. CDR3 regions were amplified by Arm-PCR with iRepertoire HTBI primers to construct TCR beta libraries. The public reads were run again by TCRdb, first through fastp at Q25 and then through MiXCR, and only productive beta chains were kept. A single entry per CDR3 protein holds the most common genes and DNA from its merged rows. The sample table lists a few hundred thousand distinct CDR3 sequences, 15% of them with a count of one. The ten largest clones take up approximately 7.8% of the sample. Interpreted using the paper, the time point label stands for: newly diagnosed GD, antithyroid drugs for less than 3 months. For both TCR sequencing and RNA sequencing, RNA was extracted from PBMCs in TRIzol.

This sample was also put to use in a study of T cells in Graves' hyperthyroidism and ophthalmopathy.

The sequences come from peripheral blood mononuclear cells (PBMCs), collected at new diagnosis, from a patient treated with antithyroid drugs. These receptors were obtained from a woman in her thirties or forties with Graves disease. Donor details come from another sample of the same person, matched by shared clones.

This clonotype showed up many times. The chain joins TRBV28 to TRBJ2-2; TRBD1 might be the D (6 bases). Germline V gives CDR1 MDHEN, CDR2 SYDVKM. There are 15 residues in the CDR3. The V gene lost 4 bases and the J gene lost 6 bases, with 15 bases spanning the gap. CDR3 nucleotide sequence: TGTGCCAGCAGTTATCAGGGGTGGTCTTCCGGGGAGCTGTTTTTT. Its protein product is CASSYQGWSSGELFF.

A few counts support this clonotype. The chain links TRBV6-9 to TRBJ1-5; D perhaps matches TRBD1 (5 bases). Germline V gene lookup returns CDR1 MNHGY and CDR2 SVAAGI. The CDR3 has 14 residues. V was cut by 3 bases and J by 5 bases, with 11 bases left in between. This CDR3 is CASSYTLGDQPQHF. The CDR3 nucleotides are TGTGCCAGCAGTTACACCCTGGGGGATCAGCCCCAGCATTTT.

This clonotype was recorded many times. The chain uses TRBV28 and TRBJ1-1; D perhaps matches TRBD1 (6 bases). V lost 4 bases, J lost 10 bases, and 13 bases lay in between. The CDR3 runs to 12 residues. The germline CDR1 and CDR2 sequences are MDHEN and SYDVKM. CDR3 sequence reads: CASSYRERAAFF. The CDR3 nucleotides are TGTGCCAGCAGTTACAGGGAGAGAGCAGCTTTCTTT.

This clonotype was detected many times. V usage is TRBV28 and J usage is TRBJ1-5; no clear D. Trimming pared 5 bases from V and 0 bases from J, leaving 11 bases between. The CDR3 consists of 15 residues. The germline V gene has CDR1 MDHEN and CDR2 SYDVKM. CDR3 in amino acids: CASSTGEYSNQPQHF. DNA of the CDR3: TGTGCCAGCAGTACCGGGGAATATAGCAATCAGCCCCAGCATTTT.

V is TRBV19 and J is TRBJ1-4, with unresolved D. Trimming stripped 3 bases from V and 8 bases from J, with 10 bases between. Germline V CDR1 and CDR2: LNHDA, SQIVND (reference sequence). The CDR3 runs to 13 residues. The CDR3 region has the DNA TGTGCCAGTAGTATTCGGCAGCCGGAAAAACTGTTTTTT. As protein: CASSIRQPEKLFF.

This clonotype was seen repeatedly, ten times or more. The genes are TRBV6-1 and TRBJ2-3; the D is unclear. Trimming took 7 bases from V and 0 from J, leaving 17 bases between them. The length of the CDR3 is 16 residues. CDR1 is MNHNS, CDR2 SASEGT, per germline. The CDR3 DNA reads as TGTGCCAGCAATCCCCGGCGAGCTGCTAGCACAGATACGCAGTATTTT. Translation gives CASNPRRAASTDTQYF.

This clonotype was counted at least ten times. CDR3: CASSFSSGYGYTF. CDR3 DNA sequence: TGTGCCAGCAGTTTTTCATCGGGGTATGGCTACACCTTC. The genes are TRBV6-5 and TRBJ1-2; D unresolved. V lost 4 bases and J lost 5, with 11 bases in between. CDR3 length: 13 amino acids. Germline loops: CDR1 MNHEY, CDR2 SVGAGI.

As regards this clonotype: A much larger clone lies one base from this, so it may be a read error. The chain couples TRBV27 to TRBJ2-7; weak D call: TRBD1 (6 bases). The V and J ends lost 5 bases and 2 bases respectively, with 16 bases between them. This CDR3 comprises 15 residues. The germline V gene has CDR1 MNHEY and CDR2 SMNVEV (reference sequence). The CDR3 DNA reads TGTGCCAGCAGTGACCGGGACACCCCTCCCTACGAGCAGTACTTC. It encodes CASSDRDTPPYEQYF.

This clonotype was recorded at least ten times. The V gene is TRBV7-9, the J gene TRBJ2-7, with TRBD1 matching over 7 bases. The CDR3 runs 14 residues. With V trimmed by 3 bases and J by 6 bases, 8 bases remained unmatched. Germline V gene data show CDR1 as SEHNR and CDR2 as FQNEAQ (reference sequence). The CDR3 DNA is TGTGCCAGCAGCTTCTTAGAGACAGGGCGCGAGCAGTACTTC. Protein product: CASSFLETGREQYF.

This clonotype was counted many times. This chain joins TRBV11-1 and TRBJ2-7; D could derive from TRBD1 or TRBD2 (5 bases each). The CDR3 length is 14 residues. The V end was cut by 5 bases, the J end by 3 bases, with 14 bases between. CDR1 SGHAT and CDR2 FQDESV come from the germline V gene (reference sequence). The CDR3 region is CASSLTRGNYEQYF. Here the CDR3 DNA reads TGTGCCAGCAGCCTCACGAGGGGTAACTACGAGCAGTACTTC.

This clonotype appeared many times. This chain links TRBV7-9 with TRBJ2-5; TRBD2 matches 8 bases. Trimming cost V 5 bases and J 2 bases; bases outside gene matches: 13. In germline, CDR1 is SEHNR, CDR2 FQNEAQ (reference sequence). The CDR3 runs 17 residues. CDR3 coding DNA: TGTGCCAGCAGCACTTGGACCGGACTAGCCAGACAAGAGACCCAGTACTTC. It encodes CASSTWTGLARQETQYF.

There are many counts of this clonotype. The chain is built from TRBV18 and TRBJ2-3; 8 positions agree with TRBD2. CDR3 length: 15 residues. Per germline, CDR1 KGHSH and CDR2 LQKENI. The junction had 3 bases not matched to a gene; V was cut back by 1 base and J by 3 bases. The DNA for the CDR3 is TGTGCCAGCTCACCACGGCTAGCGGGTACAGATACGCAGTATTTT. It encodes CASSPRLAGTDTQYF.

This clonotype has at least ten counts. This sequence joins TRBV12-3 or TRBV12-4 and TRBJ2-1, with D unclear. Trimming cost V 6 bases and J 0 bases, with 9 bases left between them. The CDR3 spans 14 residues. CDR3 sequence (DNA): TGTGCCAGCAGGACGACGGACTCCTACAATGAGCAGTTCTTC. Protein product: CASRTTDSYNEQFF.

Comments on this clonotype: Since a far larger clone is one base different, this is likely a read error. The chain recombines TRBV10-2 with TRBJ2-5; 7 positions match TRBD2. With the DNA end fitting TRBJ2-1 better, the J assignment may be wrong. The CDR3 loop spans 14 amino acids. Germline loops: CDR1 WSHSY, CDR2 SAAADI. CDR3 sequence: CASSAGLVYDEQFF. The CDR3, as DNA: TGCGCCAGCAGCGCAGGACTAGTCTACGACGAGCAGTTCTTC.

Of note for this clonotype: Relative to the germline gene, one junction end is altered; a read error may explain this. V is TRBV5-1 and J is TRBJ2-5, with 8 bases lining up with TRBD1. This CDR3 is built from 16 residues. Germline lookup yields CDR1 SGHRS and CDR2 YFSETQ. CDR3 protein: CASSLQGQEYQETQYF. The DNA for the CDR3 is TGTGCCAGCAGCCTACAGGGACAGGAGTACCAAGAGACCCAGTACTTC.